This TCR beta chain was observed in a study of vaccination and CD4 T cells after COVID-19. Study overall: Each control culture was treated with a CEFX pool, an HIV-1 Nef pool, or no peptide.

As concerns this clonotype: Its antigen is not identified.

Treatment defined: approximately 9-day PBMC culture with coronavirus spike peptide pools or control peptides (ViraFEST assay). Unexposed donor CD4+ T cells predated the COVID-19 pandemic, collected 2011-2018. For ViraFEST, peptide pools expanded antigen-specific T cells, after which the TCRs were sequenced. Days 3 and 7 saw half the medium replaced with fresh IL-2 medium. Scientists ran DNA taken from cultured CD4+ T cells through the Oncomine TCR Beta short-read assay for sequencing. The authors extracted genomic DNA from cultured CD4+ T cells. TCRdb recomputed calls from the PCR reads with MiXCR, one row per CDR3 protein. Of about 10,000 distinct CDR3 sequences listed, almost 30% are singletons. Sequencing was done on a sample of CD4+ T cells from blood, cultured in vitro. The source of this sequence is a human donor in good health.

The CDR3 DNA reads as TGCAGTGTTACCAGAGCGACCTACAATGAGCAGTTCTTC. Translation gives CSVTRATYNEQFF. V gene TRBV20-1 combines with J gene TRBJ2-1; no definite D call. Trimming pared 7 bases from V and 2 bases from J, leaving 12 bases between. The CDR3 extends over 13 amino acids. Germline values: CDR1 DFQATT, CDR2 SNEGSKA (reference sequence).